These 30 T cell receptor beta chains came from one sample sequenced in a study of shared clonotypes between healthy human individuals (dated by TCRdb to the early 2020s). Library preparation used the immunoSEQ multiplex PCR assay. TCRdb holds this immuneACCESS table with in-frame rearrangements only. Some clones are missing; in checked studies, unresolved V genes explain under half, and the rest has no known cause. This sample comprises some 480,000 clones, 65% to 80% of them detected only once. The top ten clones comprise about 12% of the sample. Sequencing was performed on PBMCs. The receptors come from a woman between 40 and 55 years old in good health. Some clones in this sample may be carry-over from other donors' samples.

The chain joins TRBV10-1 to TRBJ1-1; D is perhaps TRBD1 (5 bases). This CDR3 is built from 14 residues. V dropped 6 bases and J dropped 4 bases, with 15 bases sitting between them. Germline CDR1 and CDR2: WNHNN and SYGVQD (reference sequence). The CDR3 region is CASSRESGTTEAFF. In DNA form, the CDR3 reads TGCGCCAGCAGCAGGGAATCAGGGACCACTGAAGCTTTCTTT.

The chain carries TRBV5-1 and TRBJ2-1; 9 nucleotides line up with TRBD1. Trimming cost V 3 bases and J 9 bases; bases outside gene matches: 13. This CDR3 has 16 amino acids. CDR1 is SGHRS, CDR2 YFSETQ, per germline. CDR3 sequence: CASSSSPPGQGGEQFF. DNA of the CDR3: TGCGCCAGCAGCTCTTCCCCTCCGGGACAGGGTGGTGAGCAGTTCTTC.

V gene TRBV28 combines with J gene TRBJ1-4; TRBD1 might be the D (5 bases). The CDR3 loop spans 14 amino acids. V lost 0 bases to trimming and J lost 4 bases, with 6 bases between them. CDR1 is MDHEN and CDR2 is SYDVKM in the germline V gene. The CDR3 spells CASSLWTDNEKLFF. The CDR3 nucleotides are TGTGCCAGCAGTTTATGGACAGATAATGAAAAACTGTTTTTT.

The genes are TRBV2 and TRBJ2-1; D not certain. Trimming took 6 bases from V and 7 from J, leaving 10 bases between them. The CDR3 consists of 12 residues. The germline V gene encodes CDR1 SNHLY and CDR2 FYNNEI. The CDR3 DNA reads as TGTGCCAGCAGAGGAATGGGAAATGAGCAGTTCTTC. As protein: CASRGMGNEQFF.

The chain combines TRBV28 with TRBJ2-1; 9 positions agree with TRBD1. The CDR3 totals 16 residues. With V trimmed by 8 bases and J by 0 bases, 8 bases remained unmatched. Germline V CDR1 and CDR2: MDHEN, SYDVKM. The CDR3 DNA is TGTGCCAGCGAAGGACAGGGGTCCAGCTCCTACAATGAGCAGTTCTTC. Its protein is CASEGQGSSSYNEQFF.

The J gene is TRBJ1-1, the V gene TRBV7-9, with 9 bases that match TRBD1. The junction had 6 bases not matched to a gene; V was cut back by 5 bases and J by 2 bases. This CDR3 spans 15 amino acids. Germline V CDR1 and CDR2: SEHNR, FQNEAQ (reference sequence). The CDR3 loop reads CASSNYRGRNTEAFF. In DNA, the CDR3 is TGTGCCAGCAGCAACTACAGGGGGCGAAACACTGAAGCTTTCTTT.

This clone was seen repeatedly, ten times or more. The rearrangement uses TRBV18 and TRBJ1-3, with D unresolved. The CDR3 has 15 amino acids. Germline V lookup: CDR1 KGHSH, CDR2 LQKENI. Trimming took 2 bases from V and 2 from J, leaving 10 bases between them. The CDR3 loop is CASSPSPGTGNTIYF. CDR3 in DNA: TGTGCCAGCTCACCATCACCGGGGACTGGAAACACCATATATTTT.

The CDR3, as DNA: TGTGCCAGCAGCCCGGCGGGGGGTCAGCCCCAGCATTTT. Its translation is CASSPAGGQPQHF. The rearrangement links TRBV7-2 to TRBJ1-5; D perhaps matches TRBD1 (5 bases). The CDR3 extends over 13 amino acids. CDR1 is SGHTA, CDR2 FQGNSA, per germline. With 5 bases removed from V and 6 bases from J, the gap between germline ends came to 11 bases.

This clone came up once. This chain links TRBV27 with TRBJ2-4; the match to TRBD1 covers 8 bases. V gave up 3 bases and J gave up 2 bases; unmatched junction bases: 12. CDR1 is MNHEY and CDR2 is SMNVEV in the germline V gene (reference sequence). The CDR3 consists of 18 residues. CDR3 in DNA: TGTGCCAGCAGTTTCTCAAGACAGGGGTTGGGGTCCAAAAACATTCAGTACTTC. Protein sequence: CASSFSRQGLGSKNIQYF.

The chain joins TRBV10-3 to TRBJ1-6; D gene unclear. CDR1 ENHRY and CDR2 SYGVKD come from the germline V gene. This CDR3 region has 15 residues. V dropped 3 bases and J dropped 7 bases, with 13 bases sitting between them. The CDR3 here is CAISDGQSRNSPLHF. As DNA, the CDR3 is TGTGCCATCAGTGACGGCCAGTCGAGGAATTCACCCCTCCACTTT.

The chain joins TRBV5-1 to TRBJ2-1; 8 bases fit TRBD1. In germline, CDR1 is SGHRS, CDR2 YFSETQ. The CDR3 has 15 amino acids. V shed 4 bases and J 9 bases; nucleotides not matched to a gene: 12. CDR3 nucleotides: TGCGCCAGCAGCACCGTGACAGGGGATTCAGGTGAGCAGTTCTTC. It encodes CASSTVTGDSGEQFF.

In its sample, this clone was seen a few times. The V and J genes are TRBV5-1 and TRBJ1-6; D perhaps matches TRBD1 (5 bases). V lost 0 bases to trimming and J lost 14 bases, with 18 bases between them. This CDR3 has 15 amino acids. Germline lookup yields CDR1 SGHRS and CDR2 YFSETQ. Here the CDR3 reads CASSLAITAPGALHF. DNA for the CDR3: TGCGCCAGCAGCTTGGCCATAACGGCCCCGGGGGCCCTCCACTTT.

The chain uses TRBV15 and TRBJ2-5, with 7 bases matching TRBD2. The CDR3 is made up of 13 amino acids. CDR1 and CDR2 from the germline V gene are LNHNV and YYDKDF (reference sequence). The trim removed 1 base at V and 5 bases at J, leaving 1 base unmatched. The CDR3: CATSRAAGETQYF. Written as DNA, the CDR3 is TGTGCCACCAGCAGAGCAGCGGGGGAGACCCAGTACTTC.

The genes are TRBV18 and TRBJ1-4; D not resolved. CDR3 length: 12 amino acids. Deletions cut 2 bases from V and 7 bases from J, with 5 bases between. In germline, CDR1 is KGHSH, CDR2 LQKENI. The CDR3: CASSPGFEKLFF. Here the CDR3 DNA reads TGTGCCAGCTCACCAGGGTTTGAAAAACTGTTTTTT.

The rearrangement links TRBV11-2 to TRBJ2-1, with D uncertain. CDR1 SGHAT and CDR2 FQNNGV come from the germline V gene. The V gene lost 0 bases and the J gene lost 9 bases, with 6 bases spanning the gap. This CDR3 comprises 12 residues. CDR3 coding DNA: TGTGCCAGCAGCTTAGAGGTTTCTGAGCAGTTCTTC. Its translation: CASSLEVSEQFF.

This clone was recorded once. At the DNA level, this CDR3 is encoded by other sequences in the same sample as well. V gene TRBV7-2 combines with J gene TRBJ2-1; 9 nucleotides align to TRBD2. J gave up 4 bases and V 1 base, and 2 bases lay outside the gene matches. Germline CDR1 SGHTA, CDR2 FQGNSA. The CDR3 extends over 15 amino acids. The CDR3 region is CASSLVAGGYNEQFF. The CDR3 region has the DNA TGTGCCAGCAGCTTAGTGGCGGGAGGGTACAATGAGCAGTTCTTC.

This clone was detected only once. The genes are TRBV28 and TRBJ1-3; D ambiguous. CDR3 size: 14 residues. The V end was cut by 4 bases, the J end by 0 bases, with 7 bases between. Germline V gene lookup returns CDR1 MDHEN and CDR2 SYDVKM. The CDR3 nucleotides are TGTGCCAGCAGTTCCCCAGCCTCTGGAAACACCATATATTTT. Amino acid sequence: CASSSPASGNTIYF.

The chain recombines TRBV2 with TRBJ2-7; TRBD2 is a possible D gene (6 bases). V lost 6 bases and J 6 bases, leaving 18 bases between the germline ends. CDR3 size: 14 residues. Germline V CDR1 and CDR2: SNHLY, FYNNEI. Here the CDR3 reads CASSERSTGSEQYF. In DNA, the CDR3 is TGTGCCAGCAGCGAAAGGTCTACCGGGAGCGAGCAGTACTTC.

The genes are TRBV6-1 and TRBJ1-5, with D uncertain. The V end was cut by 6 bases, the J end by 1 base, with 10 bases between. This CDR3 contains 14 residues. Per the germline V gene, CDR1 is MNHNS and CDR2 is SASEGT. Here the CDR3 reads CASSDNGSNQPQHF. CDR3 sequence (DNA): TGTGCCAGCAGCGATAACGGGAGCAATCAGCCCCAGCATTTT.

A word on this clone: This may be a read error, as it is one base from a much larger clone. The gene calls are TRBV7-8 and TRBJ2-1; 8 nucleotides align to TRBD2. Per the germline V gene, CDR1 is SGHVS and CDR2 is FQNEAQ. Unmatched junction bases numbered 2, after V lost 7 bases and J lost 0 bases. This CDR3 has 14 amino acids. The CDR3 DNA is TGTGCCAGCACCGGGACTAGCTCCTACAATGAGCAGTTCTTC. Its translation: CASTGTSSYNEQFF. The full variable domain, rest sourced from reference TRBV7-8 and TRBJ2-1, is GAGVSQSPRYKVAKRGQDVALRCDPISGHVSLFWYQQALGQGPEFLTYFQNEAQLDKSGLPSDRFFAERPEGSVSTLKIQRTQQEDSAVYLCASTGTSSYNEQFFGPGTRLTVL.

The rearrangement links TRBV4-2 to TRBJ2-7; 13 nucleotides line up with TRBD2. CDR1 LGHNA and CDR2 YNFKEQ come from the germline V gene. V shed 4 bases and J 5 bases; nucleotides not matched to a gene: 8. CDR3 length: 16 residues. For the CDR3, the DNA is TGTGCCAGCAGCCGCCGACTAGCGGGAGGTTCAAACGAGCAGTACTTC. Residues: CASSRRLAGGSNEQYF.

CDR3 sequence reads: CASSLLREAFDYNEQFF. For the CDR3, the DNA is TGTGCCAGCAGCTTACTGAGGGAGGCCTTCGACTACAATGAGCAGTTCTTC. The chain carries TRBV7-8 and TRBJ2-1; possible D gene TRBD2, 6 bases. Germline CDR1 is SGHVS and CDR2 is FQNEAQ. Trimming cost V 2 bases and J 3 bases, with 17 bases left between them. There are 17 residues in the CDR3.

This CDR3 is CAWKWTTLTYEQYF. The CDR3 nucleotides are TGTGCCTGGAAATGGACCACTTTGACGTACGAGCAGTACTTC. This sequence joins TRBV30 and TRBJ2-7; D gene unclear. CDR1 is GTSNPN, CDR2 SVGIG, per germline (reference sequence). The CDR3 runs to 14 residues. Trimming shortened V by 4 bases and J by 4 bases, and 17 bases separated the two germline ends.

The rearrangement joins TRBV4-1 to TRBJ1-4, with 7 bases aligning to TRBD1. J was trimmed by 0 bases and V by 1 base; bases with no gene match: 5. Germline V gene sequence: CDR1 MGHRA, CDR2 YSYEKL. This CDR3 has 17 amino acids. CDR3: CASSQGQGRATNEKLFF. The CDR3 DNA sequence: TGCGCCAGCAGCCAAGGACAGGGACGCGCAACTAATGAAAAACTGTTTTTT.

The chain recombines TRBV2 with TRBJ1-5; possibly TRBD1 for D (6 bases). V was pared by 8 bases and J by 4 bases, with 12 bases between. Germline CDR1 is SNHLY and CDR2 is FYNNEI. CDR3 length: 13 residues. The CDR3 here is CASSGVRNQPQHF. The CDR3 DNA reads as TGTGCCAGCTCAGGGGTCAGAAATCAGCCCCAGCATTTT.

The chain links TRBV28 to TRBJ2-5; TRBD2 matches 10 bases. Gene TRBJ2-7 matches the end of the DNA better, so the J call may be wrong. Germline V gene data show CDR1 as MDHEN and CDR2 as SYDVKM. The CDR3 has 15 amino acids. The CDR3 here is CASSLGAGGPHEQYF. The DNA of the CDR3 is TGTGCCAGCAGTTTAGGAGCGGGAGGGCCACACGAGCAGTACTTC.

V is TRBV5-4 and J is TRBJ1-1; TRBD1 might be the D (6 bases). The CDR3 has 13 amino acids. The germline V gene has CDR1 SGHNT and CDR2 YYREEE (reference sequence). V was clipped by 0 bases and J by 4 bases, with 7 bases between them. CDR3 region: CASSLAGATEAFF. CDR3 sequence (DNA): TGTGCCAGCAGCTTGGCAGGGGCCACTGAAGCTTTCTTT.

The rearrangement joins TRBV19 to TRBJ2-3, with 9 bases lining up with TRBD1. The CDR3 has 16 amino acids. V dropped 4 bases and J dropped 3; count of bases not matched to a gene: 8. CDR1 LNHDA and CDR2 SQIVND come from the germline V gene (reference sequence). The CDR3 DNA sequence: TGTGCCAGTAGTAGGGGACAGGGAGACGGGACAGATACGCAGTATTTT. Its translation: CASSRGQGDGTDTQYF.

The CDR3 loop reads CASSLNTGTAGQTYEQYF. CDR3 coding DNA: TGTGCCAGCTCACTTAACACCGGGACAGCAGGCCAAACCTACGAGCAGTACTTC. The chain recombines TRBV18 with TRBJ2-7, with 7 bases that match TRBD1. CDR3 length: 18 residues. Germline-derived CDR1 and CDR2 are KGHSH and LQKENI. V lost 4 bases and J lost 2; bases outside the gene matches: 17.

This clone was recorded only once. The chain employs TRBV6-6 and TRBJ2-3, with D uncertain. Trimming pared 8 bases from V and 6 bases from J, leaving 12 bases between. The CDR3 totals 12 residues. Per the germline V gene, CDR1 is MNHNY and CDR2 is SVGAGI (reference sequence). In DNA form, the CDR3 reads TGTGCCAGCTCGGGCCAGTCGGATACGCAGTATTTT. Translated: CASSGQSDTQYF.